This T cell receptor beta chain was recovered during a study of CD8 T cells in ankylosing spondylitis. TCRdb re-called the 5' RACE reads through MiXCR, storing one row per CDR3 protein. Among around 340,000 distinct CDR3 sequences listed, about 20% were seen once. Study-wide findings and caveats: The authors reported significant enrichment of disease-linked clones in matched ankylosing spondylitis synovial fluid. A number of the motif variants had already been described in reactive arthritis synovial fluid and blood.

The CDR3 sequence is 15 residues long. V dropped 3 bases and J dropped 2 bases, with 14 bases sitting between them. Germline values: CDR1 GTSNPN, CDR2 SVGIG (reference sequence). Comment on this clonotype: Its antigen remains unidentified.

Sequencing input: blood, either unsorted or a sorted T cell fraction (not recorded which). The clonotype was recovered from a male donor with ankylosing spondylitis or in good health (not recorded which). The chain uses TRBV30 and TRBJ2-1; D is possibly TRBD1 or TRBD2 (5 bases each). CDR3 DNA: TGTGCCTGGAGCGGGTCAGGGACCACCTACAATGAGCAGTTCTTC. Protein product: CAWSGSGTTYNEQFF.